A single sample gave rise to the 18 T cell receptor beta chains below, sequenced in a study of PD-1 blockade in classical Hodgkin lymphoma. Autologous stem cell transplantation was followed by relapse in every patient, and brentuximab vedotin exposure varied. Profiled with immunoSEQ multiplex PCR; TCRdb holds only in-frame clones, not every one. The sample lists 100,000 to 130,000 clones, nearly 90% occurring once. The specimen comprised peripheral blood mononuclear cells (PBMCs), sampled before the second cycle of nivolumab. These receptor sequences come from a human donor with classical Hodgkin lymphoma.

The V and J genes are TRBV4-1 and TRBJ2-4, with 7 nucleotides matching TRBD1. The length of the CDR3 is 15 residues. Trimming took 2 bases from V and 7 from J; bases not matched to a gene: 8. CDR1 is MGHRA and CDR2 is YSYEKL in the germline V gene. The CDR3 DNA follows: TGCGCCAGCAGCCAAATGACAGGGATCGACAACATTCAGTACTTC. This codes for CASSQMTGIDNIQYF.

V usage is TRBV4-1 and J usage is TRBJ1-4; D might be TRBD1 (5 bases). The V end lost 4 bases, the J end lost 1 base, and 13 bases lay between the germline ends. CDR1 MGHRA and CDR2 YSYEKL come from the germline V gene. CDR3 length: 16 amino acids. The CDR3 nucleotides read TGCGCCAGCAGCCCTCTGATGGGGGGAACTAATGAAAAACTGTTTTTT. This translates into CASSPLMGGTNEKLFF.

The rearrangement joins TRBV19 to TRBJ1-2, with no clear D. The CDR3 has 14 amino acids. The V and J ends lost 0 bases and 2 bases respectively, with 7 bases between them. From germline, CDR1 is LNHDA and CDR2 SQIVND (reference sequence). The CDR3 nucleotides are TGTGCCAGTAGTATAGATCCAGGAAACTATGGCTACACCTTC. Its protein product is CASSIDPGNYGYTF.

V gene TRBV9 combines with J gene TRBJ2-7; 11 bases match TRBD2. Germline V CDR1 and CDR2: SGDLS, YYNGEE. This CDR3 has 13 residues. The trim removed 3 bases at V and 10 bases at J, leaving 6 bases unmatched. The CDR3 bases are TGTGCCAGCAGCGGTATAGCGGGAGGGCAACAGTACTTC. Its protein is CASSGIAGGQQYF. Based on the CDR3 plus reference TRBV9 and TRBJ2-7, the full variable domain is DSGVTQTPKHLITATGQRVTLRCSPRSGDLSVYWYQQSLDQGLQFLIQYYNGEERAKGNILERFSAQQFPDLHSELNLSSLELGDSALYFCASSGIAGGQQYFGPGTRLTVT.

The chain employs TRBV4-3 and TRBJ2-7; 9 bases fit TRBD2. Losses at the gene ends were 1 base for V and 2 bases for J; bases not matched to a gene: 0. The CDR3 extends over 14 amino acids. Germline V gene data show CDR1 as LGHNA and CDR2 as YSLEER. The CDR3 is CASSQASGTYEQYF. In DNA form, the CDR3 reads TGCGCCAGCAGCCAAGCTAGCGGGACCTACGAGCAGTACTTC.

The rearrangement joins TRBV11-2 to TRBJ1-1; D not resolved. This CDR3 spans 18 amino acids. Germline V gene sequence: CDR1 SGHAT, CDR2 FQNNGV. Trimming pared 0 bases from V and 4 bases from J, leaving 21 bases between. The CDR3 DNA is TGTGCCAGCAGCTTAGATAGCCCGAGTCATGGGATAGGCACTGAAGCTTTCTTT. The encoded protein is CASSLDSPSHGIGTEAFF.

The V gene is TRBV27, the J gene TRBJ2-2, with 8 bases fitting TRBD2. The ends lost 5 bases at V and 2 bases at J; junction bases unmatched: 4. Germline lookup yields CDR1 MNHEY and CDR2 SMNVEV (reference sequence). The CDR3 consists of 15 residues. The CDR3 DNA reads as TGTGCCAGCAGTATTAGCGGGGTCAACACCGGGGAGCTGTTTTTT. Translated, it gives CASSISGVNTGELFF.

The table lists this clone with a count of one. The chain uses TRBV19 and TRBJ1-5; D gene ambiguous. Germline loops: CDR1 LNHDA, CDR2 SQIVND (reference sequence). The CDR3 has 15 residues. V lost 1 base, J lost 5 bases, and 12 bases lay in between. The CDR3 loop reads CASSIALEGYQPQHF. The CDR3 nucleotides read TGTGCCAGTAGTATAGCTTTGGAGGGTTATCAGCCCCAGCATTTT.

The chain employs TRBV6-4 and TRBJ2-2; TRBD2 aligns across 11 bases. J was trimmed by 5 bases and V by 2 bases; bases with no gene match: 1. This CDR3 is 15 amino acids long. CDR1 and CDR2 (germline): MRHNA, SNTAGT. CDR3 loop: CASSDTSGRTGELFF. CDR3 coding DNA: TGTGCCAGCAGTGACACTAGCGGGAGAACCGGGGAGCTGTTTTTT.

This clone is a singleton in its sample. The chain has TRBV19 and TRBJ2-7, with D hard to call. The CDR3 covers 14 residues. Germline CDR1 reads LNHDA; CDR2 reads SQIVND (reference sequence). Trimming removed 3 bases from V and 2 bases from J, with 11 bases in between. The CDR3 region has the DNA TGTGCCAGTAGTATTCAAGGCGGCCCCTACGAGCAGTACTTC. Residues: CASSIQGGPYEQYF.

The V gene is TRBV5-1, the J gene TRBJ1-2; no definite D call. The germline CDR1 and CDR2 sequences are SGHRS and YFSETQ. CDR3 length: 11 amino acids. The V end lost 0 bases, the J end lost 9 bases, and 6 bases lay between the germline ends. The CDR3 DNA is TGCGCCAGCAGCTTGGGGCACAGCTACACCTTC. Translated, it gives CASSLGHSYTF.

The genes are TRBV28 and TRBJ1-5, with D unclear. The CDR3 runs to 12 residues. Germline CDR1 MDHEN, CDR2 SYDVKM. V dropped 4 bases and J dropped 5 bases, with 6 bases sitting between them. This chain's CDR3 is CASSSLYQPQHF. The CDR3 nucleotides are TGTGCCAGCAGTTCCCTTTATCAGCCCCAGCATTTT. Together with reference TRBV28 and TRBJ1-5, the CDR3 gives the full variable domain: DVKVTQSSRYLVKRTGEKVFLECVQDMDHENMFWYRQDPGLGLRLIYFSYDVKMKEKGDIPEGYSVSREKKERFSLILESASTNQTSMYLCASSSLYQPQHFGDGTRLSIL.

CDR3 amino acids: CSVVRQGGEQYF. The CDR3 coding sequence is TGCAGCGTTGTTCGTCAGGGGGGCGAGCAGTACTTC. The rearrangement joins TRBV29-1 to TRBJ2-7; possibly TRBD1 for D (7 bases). V was cut by 4 bases and J by 6 bases, with 13 bases left in between. The CDR3 is made up of 12 amino acids. CDR1 and CDR2 (germline): SQVTM, ANQGSEA.

The chain couples TRBV11-2 to TRBJ2-7, with a possible D match to TRBD1 (6 bases). This CDR3 is built from 13 residues. CDR1 and CDR2 from the germline V gene are SGHAT and FQNNGV. V gave up 6 bases and J gave up 3 bases, with 12 bases separating them. The CDR3 loop reads CASRSGVSYEQYF. The CDR3 DNA is TGTGCCAGCAGGTCAGGGGTAAGCTACGAGCAGTACTTC.

The genes are TRBV4-1 and TRBJ2-1; D is perhaps TRBD1 (6 bases). The CDR3 length is 18 residues. Deletions cut 1 base from V and 2 bases from J, with 18 bases between. Germline CDR1 is MGHRA and CDR2 is YSYEKL. CDR3 DNA sequence: TGCGCCAGCAGCCAAGCTAAGACCGGGACACGGACCTACAATGAGCAGTTCTTC. Encoded protein: CASSQAKTGTRTYNEQFF.

The chain recombines TRBV28 with TRBJ2-7, with D hard to call. Germline V gives CDR1 MDHEN, CDR2 SYDVKM. Trimming pared 4 bases from V and 7 bases from J, leaving 14 bases between. The CDR3 covers 13 residues. The CDR3 DNA sequence: TGTGCCAGCAGTTACCCCCCAGCCTTGGAGCAGTACTTC. Encoded protein: CASSYPPALEQYF.

V gene TRBV6-5 combines with J gene TRBJ1-1; D unresolved. The V gene lost 2 bases and the J gene lost 5 bases, with 12 bases spanning the gap. The CDR3 runs to 14 residues. Germline V gives CDR1 MNHEY, CDR2 SVGAGI. The chain's CDR3 is CASSYGVGETEAFF. Here the CDR3 DNA reads TGTGCCAGCAGTTACGGTGTCGGGGAAACTGAAGCTTTCTTT.

This sequence joins TRBV28 and TRBJ1-5; the D is unclear. This CDR3 has 13 amino acids. Germline CDR1 and CDR2: MDHEN and SYDVKM. V gave up 2 bases and J gave up 1 base, with 3 bases separating them. The CDR3: CASSLESNQPQHF. The CDR3 region has the DNA TGTGCCAGCAGTTTAGAGAGCAATCAGCCCCAGCATTTT.